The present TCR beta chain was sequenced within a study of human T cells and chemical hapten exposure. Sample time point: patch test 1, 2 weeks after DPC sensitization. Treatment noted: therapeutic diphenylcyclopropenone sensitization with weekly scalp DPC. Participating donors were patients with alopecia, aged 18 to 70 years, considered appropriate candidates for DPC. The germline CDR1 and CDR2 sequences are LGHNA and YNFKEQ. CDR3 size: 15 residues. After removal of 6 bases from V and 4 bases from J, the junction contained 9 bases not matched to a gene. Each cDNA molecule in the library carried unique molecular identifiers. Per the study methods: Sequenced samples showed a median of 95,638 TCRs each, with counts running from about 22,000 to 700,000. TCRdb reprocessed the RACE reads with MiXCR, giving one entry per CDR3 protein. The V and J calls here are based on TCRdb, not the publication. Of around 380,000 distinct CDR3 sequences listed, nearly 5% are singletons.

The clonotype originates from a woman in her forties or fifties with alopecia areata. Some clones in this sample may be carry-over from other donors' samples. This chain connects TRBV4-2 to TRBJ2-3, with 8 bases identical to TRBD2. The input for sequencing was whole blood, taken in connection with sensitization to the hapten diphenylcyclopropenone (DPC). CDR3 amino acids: CASSPGLARADTQYF. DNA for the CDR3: TGTGCCAGCAGTCCCGGACTAGCTAGGGCAGATACGCAGTATTTT.